These 13 T cell receptor beta chains were all obtained from the same sample, sequenced in a study of graft-versus-host responses after intestinal transplantation. Profiled with immunoSEQ multiplex PCR; TCRdb holds only in-frame clones, not every one. The table lists 40,000 to 55,000 clones, 91% of them singletons. The specimen was PBMCs, collected 524 days after transplant. Receptor source: a human patient who received an intestinal transplant, so some T cells may come from the graft donor.

This sequence joins TRBV7-9 and TRBJ2-1, with D tentatively TRBD2 (6 bases). Trimming cost V 2 bases and J 5 bases, with 19 bases left between them. Germline V gene data show CDR1 as SEHNR and CDR2 as FQNEAQ (reference sequence). This CDR3 contains 17 residues. The CDR3 region is CASSLPKGLSGDNEQFF. The DNA of the CDR3 is TGTGCCAGCAGCTTACCTAAAGGACTATCGGGAGACAATGAGCAGTTCTTC. The complete variable domain, with remaining parts taken from reference TRBV7-9 and TRBJ2-1, reads DTGVSQNPRHKITKRGQNVTFRCDPISEHNRLYWYRQTLGQGPEFLTYFQNEAQLEKSRLLSDRFSAERPKGSFSTLEIQRTEQGDSAMYLCASSLPKGLSGDNEQFFGPGTRLTVL.

This sequence joins TRBV12-5 and TRBJ2-5, with 9 bases aligning to TRBD1. Looked up from germline, CDR1 is LGHNT and CDR2 is FRNRAP. This CDR3 spans 14 amino acids. After removal of 7 bases from V and 3 bases from J, the junction contained 6 bases not matched to a gene. In nucleotides, the CDR3 is TGTGCTAGTGCAGGACAGGGGTTGGAAGAGACCCAGTACTTC. This translates into CASAGQGLEETQYF.

This clone appeared a single time. Additional DNA sequences in this sample encode the identical CDR3. This chain joins TRBV7-9 and TRBJ2-1; D is unclear. The V gene's germline CDR1 is SEHNR and CDR2 FQNEAQ (reference sequence). Trimming cost V 5 bases and J 4 bases, with 3 bases left between them. This CDR3 has 11 amino acids. CDR3 sequence reads: CASSPYNEQFF. The CDR3 DNA is TGTGCCAGCAGCCCATACAATGAGCAGTTCTTC.

The rearrangement joins TRBV5-4 to TRBJ2-2, with D possibly matching TRBD1 (5 bases). V lost 3 bases and J lost 5, with 14 bases in between. CDR3 length equals 15 residues. The germline gives CDR1 SGHNT, CDR2 YYREEE (reference sequence). The DNA for the CDR3 is TGTGCCAGCAGCTCCGTAGGGGTAGTTACCGGGGAGCTGTTTTTT. Its translation: CASSSVGVVTGELFF.

The CDR3 loop reads CASSQVKDPQETQYF. DNA for the CDR3: TGCGCCAGCAGCCAAGTAAAGGACCCCCAAGAGACCCAGTACTTC. The chain combines TRBV4-3 with TRBJ2-5; D is unresolved. The CDR3 contains 15 residues. The V end was cut by 1 base, the J end by 1 base, with 10 bases between. CDR1 is LGHNA and CDR2 is YSLEER in the germline V gene.

The chain combines TRBV27 with TRBJ2-5; D is perhaps TRBD2 (5 bases). V lost 6 bases to trimming and J lost 1 base, with 9 bases between them. The germline CDR1 and CDR2 sequences are MNHEY and SMNVEV (reference sequence). This CDR3 has 13 amino acids. CDR3 DNA: TGTGCCAGCAGGAAAGGACTCCAAGAGACCCAGTACTTC. Its translation: CASRKGLQETQYF.

This chain links TRBV6-5 with TRBJ2-1, with TRBD1 as a possible D gene (6 bases). Trimming stripped 2 bases from V and 7 bases from J, with 6 bases between. The CDR3 covers 12 residues. From germline, CDR1 is MNHEY and CDR2 SVGAGI. The CDR3 DNA sequence: TGTGCCAGCAGTTACGACAGGAATGAGCAGTTCTTC. Translated: CASSYDRNEQFF.

The chain carries TRBV4-1 and TRBJ2-5, with 9 positions matching TRBD2. The DNA end lines up better with TRBJ2-7; the J call may be wrong. The CDR3 totals 16 residues. Germline-derived CDR1 and CDR2 are MGHRA and YSYEKL. The CDR3 DNA reads as TGCGCCAGCAGCCAAGATTGGCGGGAGGGGGGCTACGAGCAGTACTTC. This sequence encodes CASSQDWREGGYEQYF.

The genes are TRBV6-5 and TRBJ2-3, with D possibly TRBD1 on 5 matching bases. There are 16 residues in the CDR3. The V end was cut by 3 bases, the J end by 0 bases, with 13 bases between. CDR1 MNHEY and CDR2 SVGAGI come from the germline V gene. CDR3 coding DNA: TGTGCCAGCAGTTATTGGGGCGACTTAAGCACAGATACGCAGTATTTT. It yields the protein CASSYWGDLSTDTQYF.

The chain is built from TRBV5-1 and TRBJ2-7, with 16 bases fitting TRBD2. The CDR3 is made up of 18 amino acids. V lost 2 bases, J lost 3 bases, and 8 bases stayed unmatched. Germline loops: CDR1 SGHRS, CDR2 YFSETQ. This CDR3 is CASSLGTSGRAIHYEQYF. The CDR3 DNA reads as TGCGCCAGCAGCTTAGGGACTAGCGGGAGGGCCATCCACTACGAGCAGTACTTC.

The CDR3: CATSRDATSMNTGELFF. DNA for the CDR3: TGTGCCACCAGCAGAGATGCGACTAGCATGAACACCGGGGAGCTGTTTTTT. The chain joins TRBV15 to TRBJ2-2, with 7 bases that match TRBD2. The CDR3 runs 17 residues. The V gene end was trimmed by 0 bases and the J gene end by 1 base; junction bases not matched to a gene: 5. Germline lookup yields CDR1 LNHNV and CDR2 YYDKDF (reference sequence).

This chain connects TRBV9 to TRBJ2-7, with TRBD2 identical over 9 bases. The V segment lost 0 bases and the J segment 7 bases; nucleotides outside the gene matches: 5. Germline V gene lookup returns CDR1 SGDLS and CDR2 YYNGEE. This CDR3 region has 14 residues. The CDR3 region is CASSVELAGGEQYF. For the CDR3, the DNA is TGTGCCAGCAGCGTAGAACTAGCGGGCGGAGAGCAGTACTTC.

V usage is TRBV28 and J usage is TRBJ1-1, with D uncertain. The CDR3 runs to 13 residues. V gave up 7 bases and J gave up 1 base, with 10 bases separating them. CDR1 and CDR2 (germline): MDHEN, SYDVKM. The CDR3 coding sequence is TGTGCCAGCACCCCGCCGGGGAACACTGAAGCTTTCTTT. Its protein product is CASTPPGNTEAFF.